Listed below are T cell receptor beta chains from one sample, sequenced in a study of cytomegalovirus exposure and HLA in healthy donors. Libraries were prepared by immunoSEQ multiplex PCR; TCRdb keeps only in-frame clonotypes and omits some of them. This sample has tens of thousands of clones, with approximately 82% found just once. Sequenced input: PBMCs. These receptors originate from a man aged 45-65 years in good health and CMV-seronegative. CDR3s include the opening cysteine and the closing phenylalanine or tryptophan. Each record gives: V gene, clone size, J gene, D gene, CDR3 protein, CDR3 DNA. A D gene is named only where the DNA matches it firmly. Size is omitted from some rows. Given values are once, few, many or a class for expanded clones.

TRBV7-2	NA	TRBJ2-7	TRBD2	CASSLDHLRGAYEQYF	TGTGCCAGCAGCTTAGACCACTTGCGGGGGGCCTACGAGCAGTACTTC
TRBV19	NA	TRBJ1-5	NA	CASSMRQSRGPQHF	TGTGCCAGTAGTATGAGGCAGAGCCGGGGGCCCCAGCATTTT
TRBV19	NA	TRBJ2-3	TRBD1	CASTKGQRTDTQYF	TGTGCCAGTACCAAGGGACAGCGCACAGATACGCAGTATTTT
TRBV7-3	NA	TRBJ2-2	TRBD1	CASRMQGDTGELFF	TGTGCCAGCAGGATGCAGGGGGACACCGGGGAGCTGTTTTTT
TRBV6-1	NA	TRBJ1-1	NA	CASTRQKNTEAFF	TGTGCCAGCACGCGACAGAAAAACACTGAAGCTTTCTTT
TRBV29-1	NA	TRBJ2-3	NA	CSVEDFADTQYF	TGCAGCGTTGAAGATTTCGCAGATACGCAGTATTTT
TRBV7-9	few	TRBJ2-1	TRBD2	CASSLSGGDYNEQFF	TGTGCCAGCAGCTTAAGCGGGGGTGATTACAATGAGCAGTTCTTC
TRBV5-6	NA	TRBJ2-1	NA	CASSLVPRAQFF	TGTGCCAGCAGCTTGGTCCCCAGGGCACAGTTCTTC
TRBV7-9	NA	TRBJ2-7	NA	CASSFTYEQYF	TGTGCCAGCAGCTTCACTTACGAGCAGTACTTC
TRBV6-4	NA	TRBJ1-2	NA	CASSGGRGAGGYTF	TGTGCCAGCAGTGGCGGCAGGGGCGCGGGTGGCTACACCTTC
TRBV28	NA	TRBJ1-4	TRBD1	CASSGSQGAHEKLFF	TGTGCCAGCAGTGGAAGCCAGGGGGCGCATGAAAAACTGTTTTTT
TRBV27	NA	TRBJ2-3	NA	CASSITSTDTQYF	TGTGCCAGCAGTATAACTAGCACAGATACGCAGTATTTT
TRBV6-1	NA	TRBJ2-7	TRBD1	CATTTNRGHEQYF	TGTGCCACCACAACCAACAGGGGGCACGAGCAGTACTTC
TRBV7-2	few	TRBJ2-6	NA	CASSLVGTRPSGANVLTF	TGTGCCAGCAGCTTAGTGGGAACTAGACCATCTGGGGCCAACGTCCTGACTTTC
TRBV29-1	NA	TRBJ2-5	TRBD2	CSEGLAGGQETQYF	TGCAGCGAAGGACTAGCGGGGGGGCAGGAGACCCAGTACTTC
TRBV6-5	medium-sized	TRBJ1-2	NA	CASSYEGRYGYTF	TGTGCCAGCAGTTACGAGGGCCGCTATGGCTACACCTTC
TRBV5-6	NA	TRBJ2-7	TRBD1	CASRRTGKQYF	TGTGCCAGCAGAAGGACAGGGAAGCAGTACTTC
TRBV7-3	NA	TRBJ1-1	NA	CASSTGFNTEAFF	TGTGCCAGCAGTACAGGGTTCAACACTGAAGCTTTCTTT
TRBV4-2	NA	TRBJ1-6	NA	CASSQDAQGRGSPLHF	TGTGCCAGCAGCCAAGATGCACAGGGTAGAGGTTCACCCCTCCACTTT
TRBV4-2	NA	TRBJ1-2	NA	CASSQGRGMSLGYTF	TGTGCCAGCAGCCAAGGAAGGGGAATGTCCCTTGGCTACACCTTC
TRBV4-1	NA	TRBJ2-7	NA	CASSHSRTYEQYF	TGCGCCAGCAGCCACTCTAGGACATACGAGCAGTACTTC
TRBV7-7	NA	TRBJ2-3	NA	CASSLRGSRTQYF	TGTGCCAGCAGCTTAAGGGGGTCTCGGACGCAGTATTTT
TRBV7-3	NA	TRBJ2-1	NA	CASSLAESSYNEQFF	TGTGCCAGCAGCTTAGCGGAAAGCTCCTACAATGAGCAGTTCTTC
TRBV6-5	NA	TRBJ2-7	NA	CASRPLYRQAYEQYF	TGTGCCAGCAGACCACTCTATAGACAAGCCTACGAGCAGTACTTC
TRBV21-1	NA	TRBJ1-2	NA	CASSTLQGPVEGYTF	TGTGCCAGCAGCACCCTACAGGGGCCGGTTGAAGGCTACACCTTC